Below are 4 T cell receptor beta chains sequenced from a single sample in a study of OX40 agonist ivuxolimab in advanced cancers. Profiled with immunoSEQ multiplex PCR; TCRdb holds only in-frame clones, not every one. The sample has some 68,000 clones, about 83% seen once; the top ten hold 1.4%. The specimen was CD4+ or CD8+ T cells sorted from blood, collected in a trial of the OX40 agonist ivuxolimab. All receptors come from an adult with an advanced solid tumor such as melanoma, head and neck, liver or kidney cancer.

V usage is TRBV27 and J usage is TRBJ2-2; TRBD1 is a possible D gene (6 bases). V lost 5 bases to trimming and J lost 0 bases, with 13 bases between them. The CDR3 runs to 16 residues. The germline V gene has CDR1 MNHEY and CDR2 SMNVEV (reference sequence). CDR3 amino acids: CASSTYGTTNTGELFF. CDR3 nucleotides: TGTGCCAGCAGTACTTACGGGACAACGAACACCGGGGAGCTGTTTTTT.

The chain carries TRBV5-5 and TRBJ2-7, with D perhaps TRBD1 or TRBD2 (6 bases each). Trimming stripped 4 bases from V and 2 bases from J, with 19 bases between. Germline CDR1 SGHKS, CDR2 YYEKEE (reference sequence). The CDR3 extends over 16 amino acids. The CDR3 bases are TGTGCCAGCAGCCGCGCCGGAGGGGGTGGAACCTACGAGCAGTACTTC. It specifies CASSRAGGGGTYEQYF.

The V call is TRBV27, the J call TRBJ2-3; D may be TRBD2 (6 bases). V was cut by 5 bases and J by 1 base, with 10 bases left in between. The CDR3 totals 14 residues. The germline gives CDR1 MNHEY, CDR2 SMNVEV (reference sequence). The chain's CDR3 is CASSRRGGTDTQYF. The CDR3 DNA is TGTGCCAGCAGTAGGCGGGGTGGCACAGATACGCAGTATTTT.

This clone was counted between two and nine times. The rearrangement uses TRBV6-1 and TRBJ1-6; D gene uncertain. Germline CDR1 MNHNS, CDR2 SASEGT. There are 14 residues in the CDR3. V lost 4 bases and J 4 bases, leaving 8 bases between the germline ends. Written as DNA, the CDR3 is TGTGCCAGCAGTGCCGGACCTTATAATTCACCCCTCCACTTT. Encoded protein: CASSAGPYNSPLHF.